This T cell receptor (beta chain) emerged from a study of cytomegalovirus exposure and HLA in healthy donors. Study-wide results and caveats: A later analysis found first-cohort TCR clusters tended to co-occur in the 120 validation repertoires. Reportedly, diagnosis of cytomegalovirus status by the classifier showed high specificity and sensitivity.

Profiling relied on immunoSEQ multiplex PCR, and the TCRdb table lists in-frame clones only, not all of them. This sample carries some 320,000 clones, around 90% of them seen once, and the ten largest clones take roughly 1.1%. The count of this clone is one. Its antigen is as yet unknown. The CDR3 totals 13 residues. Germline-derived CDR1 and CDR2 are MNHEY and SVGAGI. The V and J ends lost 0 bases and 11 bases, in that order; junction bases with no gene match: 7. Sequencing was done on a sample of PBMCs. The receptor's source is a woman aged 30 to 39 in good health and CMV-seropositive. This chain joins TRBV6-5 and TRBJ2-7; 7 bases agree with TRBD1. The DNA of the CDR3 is TGTGCCAGCAGTTACTCGGTTGACAGGGTGGAGTACTTC. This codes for CASSYSVDRVEYF.